This T cell receptor beta chain was found in a study of OX40 agonist ivuxolimab in advanced cancers. Whole-study findings and limits: It was also the case that some nonresponders had low normalized T-cell clonal expansion. In general, CD8+ T cells held more expanded clones than CD4+ did, on average.

CDR1 and CDR2 (germline): SNHLY, FYNNEI. The V gene lost 6 bases and the J gene lost 4 bases, with 9 bases spanning the gap. This CDR3 region has 13 residues. Only one count was recorded for this clone. Its specificity is unknown. Profiled with immunoSEQ multiplex PCR; TCRdb holds only in-frame clones, not every one. The top ten clones hold approximately 15% of a sample with approximately 20,000 clones, about 86% of them seen once. The material sequenced was CD4+ or CD8+ T cells sorted from blood, taken in a trial of the OX40 agonist ivuxolimab. The chain has TRBV2 and TRBJ2-2, with no clear D. This clonotype originated in an adult with an advanced solid tumor such as melanoma, head and neck, liver or kidney cancer. The CDR3 region is CASSPPGTGELFF. The CDR3 nucleotides read TGTGCCAGCAGCCCCCCAGGCACCGGGGAGCTGTTTTTT.